This entry lists 9 T cell receptor beta chains sequenced from one sample in a study of cytomegalovirus exposure and HLA in healthy donors (dated by TCRdb to about 2017). The library was prepared using the immunoSEQ multiplex PCR assay. The multiplex PCR relied on a mix of 60 forward primers for TCR Vbeta segments and 13 reverse primers for TCR Jbeta segments. TCRdb retrieved this table from immuneACCESS and kept in-frame rearrangements only. Not all clones are present; in checked studies, unresolved V genes account for under half, and no reason is known for the remainder. This sample holds about 130,000 clones; 74% were observed only once. The ten largest clones add up to roughly 6.3% of the sample. Material for sequencing was PBMCs. These receptors all come from a woman between 50 and 59 years old in good health and CMV-seropositive.

The chain uses TRBV2 and TRBJ1-1; no definite D call. This CDR3 is 13 amino acids long. V gave up 10 bases and J gave up 0 bases, with 12 bases separating them. The germline CDR1 and CDR2 sequences are SNHLY and FYNNEI. Here the CDR3 reads CAITFAVNTEAFF. CDR3 bases: TGTGCCATCACCTTTGCGGTGAACACTGAAGCTTTCTTT.

The sample holds one count of this clone. This chain's CDR3 is CASREAGGKQETQYF. The CDR3 nucleotides are TGTGCCAGCCGTGAAGCGGGGGGTAAACAAGAGACCCAGTACTTC. The chain employs TRBV18 and TRBJ2-5, with TRBD2 matching 9 bases. Germline-derived CDR1 and CDR2 are KGHSH and LQKENI. V lost 8 bases and J lost 2; bases outside the gene matches: 9. This CDR3 region has 15 residues.

J is TRBJ2-5 and V is TRBV29-1; a possible D gene is TRBD2 (6 bases). There are 11 residues in the CDR3. V was cut by 4 bases and J by 5 bases, with 8 bases left in between. Germline CDR1 SQVTM, CDR2 ANQGSEA. CDR3 in DNA: TGCAGCGTTGCTGGGAGGGAGACCCAGTACTTC. Amino acid sequence: CSVAGRETQYF.

The chain employs TRBV5-1 and TRBJ1-2; weak D call: TRBD1 (6 bases). CDR1 and CDR2 (germline): SGHRS, YFSETQ. There are 13 residues in the CDR3. Trimming pared 0 bases from V and 8 bases from J, leaving 11 bases between. The CDR3 loop is CASSLGAGDGYTF. CDR3 in DNA: TGCGCCAGCAGCTTGGGGGCAGGGGACGGCTACACCTTC.

The V call is TRBV29-1, the J call TRBJ2-3, with unresolved D. There are 13 residues in the CDR3. Germline V gene data show CDR1 as SQVTM and CDR2 as ANQGSEA. V was shortened by 6 bases and J by 2 bases, with 12 bases between the two germline ends. CDR3 loop: CSVAGSSTDTQYF. The CDR3 coding sequence is TGCAGCGTCGCCGGGTCTTCCACAGATACGCAGTATTTT.

This chain connects TRBV19 to TRBJ1-3; D ambiguous. V dropped 7 bases and J dropped 3 bases, with 7 bases sitting between them. Germline CDR1 is LNHDA and CDR2 is SQIVND (reference sequence). This CDR3 is 12 amino acids long. For the CDR3, the DNA is TGTGCCAGTATCGCGGATGGAAACACCATATATTTT. The encoded protein is CASIADGNTIYF.

The chain joins TRBV5-1 to TRBJ1-6; TRBD1 aligns across 7 bases. V shed 4 bases and J 11 bases; nucleotides not matched to a gene: 12. Germline CDR1 reads SGHRS; CDR2 reads YFSETQ. The CDR3 consists of 15 residues. The CDR3, as DNA: TGCGCCAGCAGCCTGGGCCCTGACAGGGCTACACCCCTCCACTTT. Protein product: CASSLGPDRATPLHF.

V is TRBV15 and J is TRBJ1-4, with D possibly matching TRBD1 (6 bases). CDR3 length: 17 residues. V was pared by 0 bases and J by 4 bases, with 15 bases between. Germline V gene lookup returns CDR1 LNHNV and CDR2 YYDKDF (reference sequence). CDR3 residues: CATSREGHRFGNEKLFF. The DNA of the CDR3 is TGTGCCACCAGCAGAGAGGGACACCGGTTTGGTAATGAAAAACTGTTTTTT. The entire variable domain, with the rest obtained from reference TRBV15 and TRBJ1-4, is as follows: DAMVIQNPRYQVTQFGKPVTLSCSQTLNHNVMYWYQQKSSQAPKLLFHYYDKDFNNEADTPDNFQSRRPNTSFCFLDIRSPGLGDTAMYLCATSREGHRFGNEKLFFGSGTQLSVL.

V gene TRBV30 combines with J gene TRBJ1-5; D ambiguous. Trimming took 0 bases from V and 4 from J, leaving 10 bases between them. Germline-derived CDR1 and CDR2 are GTSNPN and SVGIG (reference sequence). This CDR3 has 14 residues. The CDR3 sequence: CAWSVPVENQPQHF. The CDR3, as DNA: TGTGCCTGGAGTGTACCAGTGGAGAATCAGCCCCAGCATTTT.